This T cell receptor (beta chain) was captured in a study of OX40 agonist ivuxolimab in advanced cancers. For the study at large: Patients receiving dose escalation had hepatocellular carcinoma, melanoma, renal cell or head and neck cancer. Whole-study results and caveats: Specificity for antigen went undetermined in the expanded peripheral T cells. Relative to CD4+ cells, CD8+ T cells on average had more expanded clones.

Sequencing used immunoSEQ multiplex PCR; TCRdb keeps in-frame clones, though not all of them. Of some 79,000 clones in the sample, roughly 92% are singletons; the top ten hold roughly 0.45%. The CDR3 extends over 18 amino acids. Of note for this clone: The antigen is undetermined.

The sequence derives from an adult with an advanced solid tumor such as melanoma, head and neck, liver or kidney cancer. The material sequenced was CD4+ or CD8+ T cells sorted from blood, taken in a trial of the OX40 agonist ivuxolimab. The chain couples TRBV21-1 to TRBJ2-3; the table's D call of TRBD2 was not tested on the DNA. TRBV21-1 is marked as a pseudogene. DNA of the CDR3: TGTGCCAGCAGCAAGCCCTTAGTAGCGGGCCAAAACACAGATACGCAGTATTTT. It encodes CASSKPLVAGQNTDTQYF.